This passage covers 2 T cell receptor beta chains from one sample sequenced in a study of cytomegalovirus exposure and HLA in healthy donors. The study ran its PCR with 60 Vbeta and 13 Jbeta primers. Using immunoSEQ multiplex PCR, the repertoire was profiled, and TCRdb retains in-frame clones only, with some absent. The data show tens of thousands of clones, around nine tenths seen once. The sample consisted of PBMCs. The receptor set was obtained from a man aged 25 to 45 in good health and CMV-seropositive.

The rearrangement links TRBV6-1 to TRBJ2-1; 8 bases match TRBD2. Trimming removed 4 bases from V and 5 bases from J; junction bases left unmatched: 10. Germline V gene data show CDR1 as MNHNS and CDR2 as SASEGT. CDR3 length: 16 residues. CDR3 sequence: CASSGTLAGFNNEQFF. As DNA, the CDR3 is TGTGCCAGCAGTGGGACCTTAGCGGGATTTAACAATGAGCAGTTCTTC.

The rearrangement uses TRBV6-1 and TRBJ2-4; no clear D. The CDR3 has 14 residues. Germline values: CDR1 MNHNS, CDR2 SASEGT. Trimming cost V 5 bases and J 3 bases, with 11 bases left between them. Written as DNA, the CDR3 is TGTGCCAGCAGTTCGACACAAATCAAAAACATTCAGTACTTC. It codes for CASSSTQIKNIQYF.